The present TCR beta chain was sequenced within a study of memory CD4+ T cells and cytomegalovirus serostatus. Study in general: This sample comes from healthy Belgian adults, about 10 CMV seropositive, 24 seronegative.

The V segment lost 2 bases and the J segment 7 bases; nucleotides outside the gene matches: 5. This CDR3 has 14 amino acids. Per germline, CDR1 SEHNR and CDR2 FQNEAQ (reference sequence). Single viable CD3+CD4+CD8-CD45RO+ cells were sorted as the memory CD4+ T cells. Serostatus was set by detecting CMV pp150, pp28, p38, p52 IgG. Positive selection with CD4 microbeads enriched total CD4+ T cells. As handled by the study authors: After removing out-of-frame reads, around 2,100,000 distinct TCRbeta sequences remained. Generated by immunoSEQ multiplex PCR, the TCRdb table keeps only in-frame clones and is missing some. V, J and clone size are those of that table, while D and trimming were read from the DNA. The top ten clones hold approximately 1% of a sample with about 59,000 clones, about 81% of them seen once.

Source material: memory CD4+ T cells from blood. The receptor was derived from an adult in good health and CMV-seronegative. V usage is TRBV7-9 and J usage is TRBJ2-1, with 7 bases lining up with TRBD1. The CDR3 nucleotides are TGTGCCAGCAGCTTAACAGGGGAAGCTAATGAGCAGTTCTTC. Its protein is CASSLTGEANEQFF.